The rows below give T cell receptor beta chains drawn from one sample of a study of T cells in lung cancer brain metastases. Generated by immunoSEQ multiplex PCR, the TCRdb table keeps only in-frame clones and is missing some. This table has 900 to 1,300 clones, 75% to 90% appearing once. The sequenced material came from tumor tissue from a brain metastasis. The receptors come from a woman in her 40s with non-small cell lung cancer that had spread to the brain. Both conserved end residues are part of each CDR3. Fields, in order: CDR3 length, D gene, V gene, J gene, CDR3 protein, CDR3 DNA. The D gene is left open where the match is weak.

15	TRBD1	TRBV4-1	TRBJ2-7	CASSFGQGEGYEQYF	TGCGCCAGCAGCTTCGGACAGGGCGAGGGCTACGAGCAGTACTTC
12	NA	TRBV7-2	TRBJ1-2	CASGWANYGYTF	TGTGCCAGCGGGTGGGCTAACTATGGCTACACCTTC
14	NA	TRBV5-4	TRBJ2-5	CASRLTGVEETQYF	TGTGCCAGCAGACTCACTGGGGTGGAGGAGACCCAGTACTTC
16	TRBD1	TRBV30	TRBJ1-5	CAWSGARDRLNQPQHF	TGTGCCTGGAGTGGTGCTAGGGACAGACTTAATCAGCCCCAGCATTTT
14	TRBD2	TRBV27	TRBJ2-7	CASSLAGPTYEQYF	TGTGCCAGCAGCTTAGCGGGACCGACCTACGAGCAGTACTTT
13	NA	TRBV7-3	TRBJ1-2	CASSLNQGDGYTF	TGTGCCAGCAGCTTAAATCAGGGAGATGGCTACACCTTC
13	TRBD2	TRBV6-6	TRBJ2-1	CASLAGGYNEQFF	TGTGCCAGCCTAGCGGGAGGGTACAATGAGCAGTTCTTC
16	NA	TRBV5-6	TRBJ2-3	CASKKGGDSITDTQYF	TGTGCCAGCAAAAAGGGGGGGGACTCAATCACAGATACGCAGTATTTT
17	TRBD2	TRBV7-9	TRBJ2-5	CASSFERTSGIGETQYF	TGTGCCAGCAGCTTTGAGCGGACTAGCGGGATCGGGGAGACCCAGTACTTC
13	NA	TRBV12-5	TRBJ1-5	CASGGEGPRPQHF	TGTGCTAGTGGTGGCGAGGGGCCTCGGCCCCAGCATTTT
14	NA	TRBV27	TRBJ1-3	CASSSQGSGNTIYF	TGTGCCAGCAGTTCCCAGGGATCTGGAAACACCATATATTTT
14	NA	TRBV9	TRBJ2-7	CASSVGSGNYEQYF	TGTGCCAGCAGCGTAGGGAGCGGAAATTACGAGCAGTACTTC
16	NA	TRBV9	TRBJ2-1	CASSISSGTVNNEQFF	TGTGCCAGCAGCATCTCTAGTGGGACCGTTAACAATGAGCAGTTCTTC
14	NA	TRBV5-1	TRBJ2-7	CASSLTGSSYEQYF	TGCGCCAGCAGCTTGACAGGAAGCTCCTACGAGCAGTACTTC
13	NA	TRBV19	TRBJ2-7	CASGGRDRREQYF	TGTGCCAGTGGAGGCAGGGATCGCCGCGAGCAGTACTTC
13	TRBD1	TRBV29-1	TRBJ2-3	CSFGTGTLDTQYF	TGCAGCTTCGGGACAGGGACGCTGGATACGCAGTATTTT
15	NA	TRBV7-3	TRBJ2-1	CASSVVWGTHNEQFF	TGTGCCAGCAGCGTGGTTTGGGGGACCCACAATGAGCAGTTCTTC
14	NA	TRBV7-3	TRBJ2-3	CASSLATSTDTQYF	TGTGCCAGCAGCTTAGCCACTAGCACAGATACGCAGTATTTT
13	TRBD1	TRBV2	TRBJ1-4	CARGTGGNEKLFF	TGTGCCAGAGGAACAGGGGGTAATGAAAAACTGTTTTTT
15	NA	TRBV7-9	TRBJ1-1	CASSLMAQMNTEAFF	TGTGCCAGCAGCTTGATGGCACAGATGAACACTGAAGCTTTCTTT
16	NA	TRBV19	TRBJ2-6	CASTPAWGSGANVLTF	TGTGCCAGTACCCCAGCGTGGGGCTCTGGGGCCAACGTCCTGACTTTC
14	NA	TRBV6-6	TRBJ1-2	CASRRGEGNYGYTF	TGTGCCAGCAGGCGGGGGGAGGGGAACTATGGCTACACCTTC
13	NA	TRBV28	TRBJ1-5	CAAATLNNQPQHF	TGTGCAGCAGCCACCCTAAACAATCAGCCCCAGCATTTT